This entry lists 8 T cell receptor beta chains sequenced from one sample in a study of high-grade serous ovarian cancer treatment subgroups. Method: immunoSEQ multiplex PCR; TCRdb's copy keeps in-frame clones and lacks some. This table holds more than 15,000 clones, approximately 70% found once. The tumor samples were collected prior to definitive surgery or chemotherapy. Specimen: tumor tissue. These receptors all come from a human donor with high-grade serous ovarian cancer.

The chain links TRBV11-2 to TRBJ2-7; 12 bases align to TRBD2. CDR3 length: 18 residues. V lost 3 bases, J lost 3 bases, and 12 bases stayed unmatched. Germline loops: CDR1 SGHAT, CDR2 FQNNGV. CDR3 in DNA: TGTGCCAGCAGCTTGCAACCTAGCGGGGGGGGGCCTTTCTACGAGCAGTACTTC. This sequence encodes CASSLQPSGGGPFYEQYF.

There are a few counts of this clone. V is TRBV7-9 and J is TRBJ2-1; 12 bases align to TRBD1. Trimming at V came to 5 bases and at J to 9 bases, leaving 8 bases not matched to a gene. From germline, CDR1 is SEHNR and CDR2 FQNEAQ (reference sequence). The CDR3 is 15 residues long. The CDR3 loop reads CASSPGTGGEGEQFF. The CDR3 DNA is TGTGCCAGCAGCCCTGGGACAGGGGGCGAGGGTGAGCAGTTCTTC.

DNA for the CDR3: TGTGCCAGCAGTGAATATGGGGCAGGGCTGGATGAAAAACTGTTTTTT. It encodes CASSEYGAGLDEKLFF. The J gene is TRBJ1-4, the V gene TRBV25-1, with D perhaps matching TRBD1 (5 bases). Germline V lookup: CDR1 MGHDK, CDR2 SYGVNS. V was shortened by 0 bases and J by 6 bases, with 14 bases between the two germline ends. There are 16 residues in the CDR3. Full variable domain (missing parts from reference TRBV25-1 and TRBJ1-4): EADIYQTPRYLVIGTGKKITLECSQTMGHDKMYWYQQDPGMELHLIHYSYGVNSTEKGDLSSESTVSRIRTEHFPLTLESARPSHTSQYLCASSEYGAGLDEKLFFGSGTQLSVL.

The chain carries TRBV19 and TRBJ1-3; D gene unclear. Trimming pared 4 bases from V and 0 bases from J, leaving 7 bases between. The CDR3 runs to 14 residues. Germline V gene data show CDR1 as LNHDA and CDR2 as SQIVND (reference sequence). The CDR3 nucleotides are TGTGCCAGTAGTACCGTTAACTCTGGAAACACCATATATTTT. Translating it yields CASSTVNSGNTIYF.

The V and J genes are TRBV20-1 and TRBJ2-1, with TRBD2 as a possible D gene (6 bases). Deletions cut 5 bases from V and 10 bases from J, with 9 bases between. The CDR3 consists of 10 residues. CDR1 and CDR2 (germline): DFQATT, SNEGSKA (reference sequence). The CDR3 is CSARRGEQFF. The CDR3 coding sequence is TGCAGTGCTCGACGGGGGGAGCAGTTCTTC.

The chain couples TRBV30 to TRBJ1-4; unclear D gene. The CDR3 consists of 13 residues. Germline V CDR1 and CDR2: GTSNPN, SVGIG (reference sequence). V was trimmed by 4 bases and J by 7 bases, leaving 13 bases between them. The CDR3 DNA reads TGTGCCTGGACGGGAGGTTCGGGTGAAAAACTGTTTTTT. It codes for CAWTGGSGEKLFF. Drawing the rest from reference TRBV30 and TRBJ1-4, the complete variable domain is SQTIHQWPATLVQPVGSPLSLECTVEGTSNPNLYWYRQAAGRGLQLLFYSVGIGQISSEVPQNLSASRPQDRQFILSSKKLLLSDSGFYLCAWTGGSGEKLFFGSGTQLSVL.

The chain joins TRBV6-5 to TRBJ2-5, with TRBD1 as a possible D gene (6 bases). V shed 6 bases and J shed 5 bases, with 13 bases lying between them. The length of the CDR3 is 13 residues. CDR1 MNHEY and CDR2 SVGAGI come from the germline V gene. The CDR3 spells CASRQGSLETQYF. The DNA of the CDR3 is TGTGCCAGCAGGCAGGGGAGCTTGGAGACCCAGTACTTC.

This clone was counted a single time. V gene TRBV7-2 combines with J gene TRBJ1-3, with D maybe TRBD1 (6 bases). From germline, CDR1 is SGHTA and CDR2 FQGNSA. This CDR3 is built from 16 residues. The V and J ends lost 5 bases and 4 bases respectively, with 18 bases between them. CDR3 DNA sequence: TGTGCCAGCAGCCAAGGGGGGGGTCGGTGGGGAAACACCATATATTTT. It specifies CASSQGGGRWGNTIYF.